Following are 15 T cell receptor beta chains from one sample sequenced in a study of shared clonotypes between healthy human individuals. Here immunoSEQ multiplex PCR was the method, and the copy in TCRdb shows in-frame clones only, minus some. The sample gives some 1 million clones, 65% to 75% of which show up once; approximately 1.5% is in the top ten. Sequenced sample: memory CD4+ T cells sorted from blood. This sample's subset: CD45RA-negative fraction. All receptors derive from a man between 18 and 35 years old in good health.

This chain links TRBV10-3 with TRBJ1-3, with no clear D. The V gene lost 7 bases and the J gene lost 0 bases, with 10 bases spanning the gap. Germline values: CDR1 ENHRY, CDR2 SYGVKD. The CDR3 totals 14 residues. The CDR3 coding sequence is TGTGCCATCATGAGCGAATACTCTGGAAACACCATATATTTT. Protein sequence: CAIMSEYSGNTIYF.

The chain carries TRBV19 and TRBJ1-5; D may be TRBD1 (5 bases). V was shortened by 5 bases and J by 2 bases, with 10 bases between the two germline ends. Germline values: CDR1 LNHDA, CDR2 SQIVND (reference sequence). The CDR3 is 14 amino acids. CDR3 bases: TGTGCCAGTAGTCGGGGGTATGGCAATCAGCCCCAGCATTTT. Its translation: CASSRGYGNQPQHF.

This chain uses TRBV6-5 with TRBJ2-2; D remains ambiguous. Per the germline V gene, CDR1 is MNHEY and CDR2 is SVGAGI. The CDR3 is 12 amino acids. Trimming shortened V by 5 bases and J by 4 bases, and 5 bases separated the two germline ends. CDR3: CASSAPTGELFF. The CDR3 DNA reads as TGTGCCAGCAGTGCCCCCACCGGGGAGCTGTTTTTT.

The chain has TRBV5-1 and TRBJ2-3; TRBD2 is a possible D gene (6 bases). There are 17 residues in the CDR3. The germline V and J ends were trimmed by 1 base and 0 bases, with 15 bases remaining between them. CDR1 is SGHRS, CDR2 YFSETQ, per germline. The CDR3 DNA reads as TGCGCCAGCAGCTTGTCCTTGGCGGGGCTTAGCACAGATACGCAGTATTTT. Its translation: CASSLSLAGLSTDTQYF.

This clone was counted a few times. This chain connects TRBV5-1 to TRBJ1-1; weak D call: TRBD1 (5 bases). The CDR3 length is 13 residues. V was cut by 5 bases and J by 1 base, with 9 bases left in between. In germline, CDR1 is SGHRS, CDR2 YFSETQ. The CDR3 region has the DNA TGCGCCAGCAGAATGACAGAGAACACTGAAGCTTTCTTT. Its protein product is CASRMTENTEAFF.

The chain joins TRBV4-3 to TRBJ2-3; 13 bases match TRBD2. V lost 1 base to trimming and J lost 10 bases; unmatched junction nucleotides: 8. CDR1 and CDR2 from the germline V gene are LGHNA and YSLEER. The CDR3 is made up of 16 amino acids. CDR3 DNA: TGCGCCAGCAGCCAAGGTCTACTAGCGGGAGGGTTGGCGCAGTATTTT. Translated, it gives CASSQGLLAGGLAQYF.

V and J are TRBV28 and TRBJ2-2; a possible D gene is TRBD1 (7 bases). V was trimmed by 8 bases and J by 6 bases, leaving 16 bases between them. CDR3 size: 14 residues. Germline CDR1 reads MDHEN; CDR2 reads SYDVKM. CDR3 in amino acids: CASEGAREAGELFF. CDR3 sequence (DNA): TGTGCCAGCGAGGGGGCGCGGGAAGCCGGGGAGCTGTTTTTT.

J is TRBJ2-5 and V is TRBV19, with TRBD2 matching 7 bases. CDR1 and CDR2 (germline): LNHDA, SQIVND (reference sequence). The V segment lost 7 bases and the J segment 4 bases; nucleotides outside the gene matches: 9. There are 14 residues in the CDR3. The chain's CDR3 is CASNNPGGGETQYF. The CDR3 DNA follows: TGTGCCAGTAACAACCCGGGGGGTGGAGAGACCCAGTACTTC.

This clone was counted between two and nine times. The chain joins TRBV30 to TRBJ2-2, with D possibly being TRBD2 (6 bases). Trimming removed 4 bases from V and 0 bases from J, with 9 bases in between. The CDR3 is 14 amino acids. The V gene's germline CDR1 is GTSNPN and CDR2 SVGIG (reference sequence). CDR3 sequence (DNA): TGTGCCTGGAACGGGGGATCGAACACCGGGGAGCTGTTTTTT. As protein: CAWNGGSNTGELFF.

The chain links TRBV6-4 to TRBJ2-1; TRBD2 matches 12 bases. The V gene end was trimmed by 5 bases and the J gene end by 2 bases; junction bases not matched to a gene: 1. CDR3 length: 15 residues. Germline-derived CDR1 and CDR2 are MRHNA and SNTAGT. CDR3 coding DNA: TGTGCCAGCAGTCTAGCGGGGGGGCCCTACAATGAGCAGTTCTTC. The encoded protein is CASSLAGGPYNEQFF.

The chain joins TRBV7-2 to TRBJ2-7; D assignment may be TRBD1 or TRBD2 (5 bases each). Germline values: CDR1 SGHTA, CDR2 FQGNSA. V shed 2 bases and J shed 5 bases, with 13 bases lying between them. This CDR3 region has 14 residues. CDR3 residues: CASSLQGAFHEQYF. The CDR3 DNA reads TGTGCCAGCAGCTTACAGGGAGCATTCCACGAGCAGTACTTC.

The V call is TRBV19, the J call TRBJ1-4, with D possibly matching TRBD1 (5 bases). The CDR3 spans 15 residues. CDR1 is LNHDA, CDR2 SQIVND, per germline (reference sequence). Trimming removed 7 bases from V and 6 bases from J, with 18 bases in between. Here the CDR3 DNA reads TGTGCCAGTACCGAAAGGGGAGAAAGTGATGAAAAACTGTTTTTT. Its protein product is CASTERGESDEKLFF.

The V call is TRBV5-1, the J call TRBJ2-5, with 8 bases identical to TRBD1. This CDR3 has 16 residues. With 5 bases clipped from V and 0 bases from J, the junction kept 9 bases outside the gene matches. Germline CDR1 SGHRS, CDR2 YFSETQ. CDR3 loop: CASSRGTGSYQETQYF. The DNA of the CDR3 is TGCGCCAGCAGTAGGGGGACAGGATCGTACCAAGAGACCCAGTACTTC.

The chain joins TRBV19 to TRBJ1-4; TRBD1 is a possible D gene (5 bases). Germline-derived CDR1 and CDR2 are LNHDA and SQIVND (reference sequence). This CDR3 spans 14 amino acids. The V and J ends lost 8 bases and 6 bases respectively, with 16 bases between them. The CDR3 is CASQQGRGYEKLFF. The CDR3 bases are TGTGCCAGTCAGCAGGGAAGAGGGTATGAAAAACTGTTTTTT.

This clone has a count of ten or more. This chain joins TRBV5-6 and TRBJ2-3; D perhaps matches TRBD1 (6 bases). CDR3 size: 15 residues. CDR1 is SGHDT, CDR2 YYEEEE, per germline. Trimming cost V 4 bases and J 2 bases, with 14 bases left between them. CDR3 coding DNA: TGTGCCAGCAGCCGCGGACAGCTTATCACAGATACGCAGTATTTT. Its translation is CASSRGQLITDTQYF.